What follows is one TCR beta chain and its context. Its cognate antigen is unknown. The data are from a study of cytomegalovirus exposure and HLA in healthy donors. About the research overall: In an early release, HLA-typed donors contributed 80 million to 95 million unique TCR sequences. Regarding the study as a whole: An analysis was carried out later, and it reportedly showed fewer N-insertions in an Asian-associated ancestry cluster than the approximately 670-donor mean. For TCR beta chains, V- and J-gene trimming was later linked to a missense DCLRE1C variant. Presence/absence analyses rested on an assumption that sequencing depth was roughly uniform across donors.

PCR was performed using 60 Vbeta and 13 Jbeta primers. Sequencing used immunoSEQ multiplex PCR; TCRdb keeps in-frame clones, though not all of them. The data contain some 150,000 clones, roughly 80% of them singletons. V lost 0 bases and J lost 4, with 13 bases in between. The germline V gene has CDR1 SEHNR and CDR2 FQNEAQ (reference sequence). The CDR3 totals 15 residues. The TCR sequence derives from a female donor in good health and CMV-seronegative. Sequenced: PBMCs. The chain links TRBV7-9 to TRBJ2-7, with D possibly being TRBD1 (6 bases). This CDR3 reads CASSLAGTPGYEQYF. DNA for the CDR3: TGTGCCAGCAGCTTAGCCGGGACACCGGGGTACGAGCAGTACTTC.